This T cell receptor beta chain was obtained from a study of cytomegalovirus exposure and HLA in healthy donors. The overall study: In an earlier analysis, around 120 million unique TCR beta sequences were found from some 170 million T cells.

PCR involved 60 Vbeta and 13 Jbeta primers. Assay used: immunoSEQ multiplex PCR; TCRdb lists only in-frame clones, some missing. Here the sample spans 160,000 or so clones, roughly 84% being singletons. This clone came up once. Its antigen is undetermined. V trimming: 1 base; J trimming: 8 bases; junction bases outside the gene matches: 3. Germline CDR1 reads SQVTM; CDR2 reads ANQGSEA. The CDR3 is 13 amino acids. Regarding the study as a whole: When a later analysis was performed, an Asian-associated ancestry cluster reportedly had fewer N-insertions than the approximately 600-donor mean.

This clonotype originated in a man aged 50-60 years in good health and CMV-seropositive. Source material: PBMCs. The chain uses TRBV29-1 and TRBJ2-1; 9 bases are shared with TRBD1. As DNA, the CDR3 is TGCAGCGTTGAAGGGGACAGGGCCTATGAGCAGTTCTTC. This sequence encodes CSVEGDRAYEQFF.